This T cell receptor beta chain came from a study of identical twins. Template switching introduced a universal primer site, and the cDNA bore unique molecular identifiers. TCRdb ran MiXCR on the 5' RACE reads and lists one entry per CDR3 protein. The sample consists of 200,000 or so distinct CDR3 sequences, roughly 15% of them appearing once. CDR3 length: 15 amino acids. Germline V gene sequence: CDR1 SGDLS, CDR2 YYNGEE. V gave up 0 bases and J gave up 4 bases, with 14 bases separating them. The data were also submitted as part of a second study, on T cells expressing NK-cell markers. In that study: Seven donors tested HCMV-seropositive and one tested seronegative among the eight sequenced.

The sequencing input was CD8+ T cells sorted from blood. The receptor comes from a young woman in good health. The chain couples TRBV9 to TRBJ2-7, with D tentatively TRBD2 (5 bases). The CDR3 region is CASSVGTGSDYEQYF. For the CDR3, the DNA is TGTGCCAGCAGCGTAGGGACGGGGAGCGATTACGAGCAGTACTTC.